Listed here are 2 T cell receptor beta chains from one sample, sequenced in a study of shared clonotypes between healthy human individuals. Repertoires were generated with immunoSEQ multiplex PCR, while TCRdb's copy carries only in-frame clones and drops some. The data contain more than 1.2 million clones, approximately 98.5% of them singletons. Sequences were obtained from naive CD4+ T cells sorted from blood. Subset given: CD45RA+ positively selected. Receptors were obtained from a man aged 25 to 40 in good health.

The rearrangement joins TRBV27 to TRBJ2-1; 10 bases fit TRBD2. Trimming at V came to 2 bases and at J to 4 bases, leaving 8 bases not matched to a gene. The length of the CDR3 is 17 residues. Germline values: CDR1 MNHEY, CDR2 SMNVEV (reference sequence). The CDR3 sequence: CASSLRSGRTTYNEQFF. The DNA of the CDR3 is TGTGCCAGCAGTTTACGTAGCGGGAGGACAACATACAATGAGCAGTTCTTC.

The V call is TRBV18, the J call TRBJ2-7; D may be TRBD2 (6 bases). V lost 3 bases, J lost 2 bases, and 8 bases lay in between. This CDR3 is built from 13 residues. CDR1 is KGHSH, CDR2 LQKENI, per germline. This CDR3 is CASSPGLTYEQYF. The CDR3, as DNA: TGTGCCAGCTCACCGGGACTCACCTACGAGCAGTACTTC.